The 4 T cell receptor beta chains below all came from one sample that was sequenced in a study of T cells after posttransplantation cyclophosphamide. Sequencing was performed with immunoSEQ multiplex PCR; in TCRdb, only in-frame clones are kept and a portion is missing. This table holds approximately 4,000 clones, around 62% found once. The source material was memory CD8+ T cells sorted from blood. These receptor sequences come from a man between 25 and 39 years old in good health and a related stem cell transplant donor.

This clone was observed once. The chain carries TRBV7-3 and TRBJ2-3; 9 bases are shared with TRBD2. The germline V gene has CDR1 SGHTA and CDR2 FQGTGA. The CDR3 consists of 16 residues. The V segment lost 2 bases and the J segment 5 bases; nucleotides outside the gene matches: 8. The DNA of the CDR3 is TGTGCCAGCAGCTTAGAGGCGGGGGGGTTACTAGATACGCAGTATTTT. Translated: CASSLEAGGLLDTQYF.

This sequence joins TRBV6-4 and TRBJ2-3; 11 bases align to TRBD2. Germline V gene lookup returns CDR1 MRHNA and CDR2 SNTAGT. There are 16 residues in the CDR3. Unmatched junction bases numbered 6, after V lost 3 bases and J lost 4 bases. The CDR3 is CASSEVGTSGADTQYF. Written as DNA, the CDR3 is TGTGCCAGCAGTGAAGTAGGGACTAGCGGTGCAGATACGCAGTATTTT.

The chain is built from TRBV7-9 and TRBJ1-6; no clear D. Germline V lookup: CDR1 SEHNR, CDR2 FQNEAQ (reference sequence). The CDR3 covers 14 residues. V was clipped by 3 bases and J by 10 bases, with 13 bases between them. The DNA of the CDR3 is TGTGCCAGCAGCTTGGCGGGTTCCGAGTCACCCCTCCACTTT. It encodes CASSLAGSESPLHF.

This clone showed up just a few times. DNA for the CDR3: TGTGCCAGCAGTTATAACAGGGGATTAAACACTGAAGCTTTCTTT. As protein: CASSYNRGLNTEAFF. This chain links TRBV6-6 with TRBJ1-1; 7 bases line up with TRBD1. Germline trimming cut 3 bases from V and 2 bases from J; bases unmatched to any gene: 6. The CDR3 consists of 15 residues. Germline values: CDR1 MNHNY, CDR2 SVGAGI (reference sequence).